This TCR beta chain was identified in a study of cytomegalovirus exposure and HLA in healthy donors. Broader study findings: Confirmation was obtained in vitro that three CMV-associated chains are specific for CMV antigens. Solely CMV serostatus was available to characterize immune exposure.

This clone was observed once. Its target is unknown. V lost 5 bases and J 4 bases, leaving 13 bases between the germline ends. The CDR3 sequence is 13 residues long. The germline gives CDR1 SGHRS, CDR2 YFSETQ. The PCR used 60 Vbeta and 13 Jbeta primers. Source study methods: A later analysis tallied about 80 million unique TCR beta chains, about 12 million of them shared. TCRdb keeps only in-frame clones here, not all; method: immunoSEQ multiplex PCR. The V and J calls and clone size are taken from that table; D and trimming were inferred from the DNA. The sample consists of about 200,000 clones, around 83% of them appearing once.

Sequencing was done on a sample of PBMCs. The source of this sequence is a middle-aged man in good health and CMV-seropositive. The V and J genes are TRBV5-1 and TRBJ2-7; D uncertain. In DNA, the CDR3 is TGCGCCAGCAGAAGTGAGGTAGAGTACGAGCAGTACTTC. Translation gives CASRSEVEYEQYF.